These T cell receptor beta chains were read from a single sample in a study of regulatory T cells in long-lasting Graves disease. TCRdb fed the multiplex PCR reads into MiXCR, producing one record per CDR3 protein. Among 300,000 to 400,000 distinct CDR3 sequences listed, 16% were seen once. This sample was also put to use in a study of T cells in Graves' hyperthyroidism and ophthalmopathy.

The material was peripheral blood mononuclear cells (PBMCs), obtained at new diagnosis, from a patient treated with antithyroid drugs. All receptors come from a man aged 35 to 55 with Graves disease. CDR3s include the opening cysteine and the closing phenylalanine or tryptophan. Each record gives: V gene, D gene, clone size, J gene, CDR3 protein, CDR3 DNA. A D gene is named only where the DNA matches it firmly. For some rows the clone size is stated as once, few or many, or as a class when expanded; others skip it.

TRBV27	-	many	TRBJ1-1	CASSLGRTEGNTEAFF	TGTGCCAGCAGTTTAGGCAGGACCGAGGGGAACACTGAAGCTTTCTTT
TRBV28	-	many	TRBJ2-7	CASSFLGGYEQYF	TGTGCCAGCAGTTTCTTAGGGGGTTACGAGCAGTACTTC
TRBV7-2	-	-	TRBJ2-6	CASSQFSGANVLTF	TGTGCCAGCAGCCAGTTCTCTGGGGCCAACGTCCTGACTTTC
TRBV28	TRBD1	many	TRBJ2-7	CASSLGTGWGGVPEQYF	TGTGCCAGCAGTTTGGGGACAGGGTGGGGAGGGGTCCCCGAGCAGTACTTC
TRBV5-5	-	many	TRBJ2-7	CASSLTGFLGEQYF	TGTGCCAGCAGCTTGACAGGGTTTCTGGGCGAGCAGTACTTC
TRBV18	TRBD1	many	TRBJ1-6	CASSTGTGSSYNSPLHF	TGTGCCAGCTCAACCGGGACAGGAAGCTCCTATAATTCACCCCTCCACTTT
TRBV11-2	-	-	TRBJ2-2	CASSFDFPRGTGELFF	TGTGCCAGCAGCTTCGACTTCCCCCGCGGGACCGGGGAGCTGTTTTTT
TRBV30	TRBD2	many	TRBJ2-7	CAWRATSLSYEQYF	TGTGCCTGGAGGGCGACTAGCCTCTCCTACGAGCAGTACTTC
TRBV6-2/TRBV6-3	-	many	TRBJ2-3	CASSPGSPGTQYF	TGTGCCAGCAGTCCGGGCTCCCCGGGTACGCAGTATTTT
TRBV19	-	few	TRBJ2-7	CGRADYEQYF	TGCGGAAGGGCAGATTACGAGCAGTACTTC
TRBV12-5	-	few	TRBJ2-1	CASGFPSGEQFF	TGTGCTAGTGGTTTCCCCAGCGGAGAGCAGTTCTTC
TRBV20-1	-	many	TRBJ1-2	CSLQGGIGYGYTF	TGCAGCTTACAGGGAGGAATCGGCTATGGCTACACCTTC
TRBV7-2	TRBD2	-	TRBJ2-7	CASRRGGTSVYEQYF	TGTGCCAGCAGGCGCGGCGGGACTAGCGTCTACGAGCAGTACTTC
TRBV14	-	many	TRBJ2-3	CASSQEYSADTQYF	TGTGCCAGCAGCCAAGAGTATAGTGCAGATACGCAGTATTTT
TRBV9	-	-	TRBJ1-1	CASILDGNTEAFF	-
TRBV12-5	-	few	TRBJ2-5	CASGSDTSTQYF	TGTGCTAGTGGTTCAGACACGTCGACCCAGTACTTC
TRBV7-2	-	few	TRBJ1-2	CASSLAQQGYGYTF	TGTGCCAGCAGCTTAGCGCAACAGGGCTATGGCTACACCTTC
TRBV29-1	-	many	TRBJ1-4	CSVVSVDREKLFF	TGCAGCGTCGTTAGCGTCGATCGAGAAAAACTGTTTTTT
TRBV24-1	-	many	TRBJ1-5	CATSGYYSNQPQHF	TGTGCCACCAGTGGGTACTATAGCAATCAGCCCCAGCATTTT
TRBV4-2	-	many	TRBJ2-2	CASSQVFLEGLGGELFF	TGTGCCAGCAGCCAAGTGTTTTTGGAGGGGCTAGGCGGGGAGCTGTTTTTT
TRBV27	TRBD1	-	TRBJ2-1	CASSSTGGGDNEQFF	TGTGCCAGCAGCTCGACAGGGGGTGGGGACAATGAGCAGTTCTTC
TRBV6-2/TRBV6-3	-	many	TRBJ2-7	CASSWETVSYEQYF	TGTGCCAGCAGTTGGGAAACGGTCTCATACGAGCAGTACTTC
TRBV25-1	-	few	TRBJ2-7	CASSKTGVYEQYF	TGTGCCAGCAGTAAAACGGGGGTCTACGAGCAGTACTTC
TRBV7-9	-	many	TRBJ2-7	CAIRSLQGEYEQYF	TGTGCCATCAGGTCCCTGCAGGGAGAATACGAGCAGTACTTC
TRBV20-1	-	few	TRBJ2-5	CSAIQGRRIEETQYF	TGCAGTGCCATACAGGGCCGTCGGATTGAAGAGACCCAGTACTTC
TRBV27	-	many	TRBJ1-5	CASSTSRQGPGLYSNQPQHF	-
TRBV11-2	-	-	TRBJ2-3	CASSPEAPYTDTQYF	TGTGCCAGCAGTCCAGAAGCCCCATACACAGATACGCAGTATTTT
TRBV7-2	-	many	TRBJ2-1	CASSLGGAGEQFF	TGTGCCAGCAGCTTAGGGGGGGCGGGTGAGCAGTTCTTC
TRBV28	-	many	TRBJ2-1	CASSLYGQYNEQFF	TGTGCCAGCAGTTTATACGGGCAATACAATGAGCAGTTCTTC
TRBV27	-	many	TRBJ2-5	CASSLQGREETQYF	TGTGCCAGCAGCTTACAGGGGAGGGAAGAGACCCAGTACTTC
TRBV20-1	TRBD2	-	TRBJ2-1	CSARDPGLAGDEQFF	TGCAGTGCTAGAGATCCGGGACTAGCGGGGGATGAGCAGTTCTTC
TRBV3-1	-	many	TRBJ2-5	CASRKGVVSEETQYF	TGTGCCAGCAGGAAAGGGGTTGTGAGTGAAGAGACCCAGTACTTC
TRBV4-1	TRBD1	many	TRBJ1-4	CASSQAWTGYNEKLFF	TGCGCCAGCAGCCAAGCCTGGACAGGCTATAATGAAAAACTGTTTTTT
TRBV7-9	-	many	TRBJ2-7	CASSVGGQFHEQYF	TGTGCCAGCAGCGTCGGGGGACAATTCCACGAGCAGTACTTC
TRBV10-3	-	many	TRBJ2-5	CAISRPTETQYF	TGTGCCATCAGTAGGCCCACGGAGACCCAGTACTTC
TRBV9	-	few	TRBJ2-3	CASSVGAGAVGDTQYF	TGTGCCAGCAGCGTAGGGGCGGGGGCGGTCGGAGATACGCAGTATTTT
TRBV4-2	-	-	TRBJ1-5	CASSQETGRSQPQHF	TGTGCCAGCAGCCAAGAGACGGGAAGATCTCAGCCCCAGCATTTT
TRBV15	-	-	TRBJ2-1	CATSRDEWGYKDNEQFF	TGTGCCACCAGCAGAGATGAATGGGGGTACAAGGACAATGAGCAGTTCTTC
TRBV19	-	-	TRBJ2-5	CASSIAQYQETQYF	TGTGCCAGTAGTATAGCCCAGTATCAAGAGACCCAGTACTTC
TRBV3-1	-	many	TRBJ1-1	CASSRSATEAFF	TGTGCCAGCAGCCGGAGCGCCACTGAAGCTTTCTTT
TRBV2	-	many	TRBJ2-3	CASSVGPWAGTDTQYF	TGTGCCAGCAGTGTAGGGCCGTGGGCAGGCACAGATACGCAGTATTTT
TRBV5-5	TRBD2	many	TRBJ2-7	CASSLSGGEQYF	TGTGCCAGCAGCTTGTCGGGGGGCGAGCAGTACTTC
TRBV7-9	-	many	TRBJ2-3	CASSLTRGAQDTQYF	TGTGCCAGCAGCTTAACCCGGGGGGCACAAGATACGCAGTATTTT